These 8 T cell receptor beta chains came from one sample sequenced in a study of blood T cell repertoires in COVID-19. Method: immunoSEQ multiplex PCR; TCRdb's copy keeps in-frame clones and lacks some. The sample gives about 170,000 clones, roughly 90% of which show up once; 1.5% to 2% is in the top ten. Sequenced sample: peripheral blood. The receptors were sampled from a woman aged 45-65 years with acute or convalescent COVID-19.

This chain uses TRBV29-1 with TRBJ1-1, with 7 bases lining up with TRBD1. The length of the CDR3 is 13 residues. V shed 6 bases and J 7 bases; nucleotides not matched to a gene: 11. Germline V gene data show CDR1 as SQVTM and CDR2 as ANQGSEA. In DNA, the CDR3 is TGCAGCGTCCGGGACAGCTACGGGGGTGAAGCTTTCTTT. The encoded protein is CSVRDSYGGEAFF.

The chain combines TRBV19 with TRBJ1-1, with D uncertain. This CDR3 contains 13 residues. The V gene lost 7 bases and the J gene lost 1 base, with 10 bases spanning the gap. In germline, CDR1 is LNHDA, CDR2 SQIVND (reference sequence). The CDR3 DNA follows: TGTGCCAGTACCCCCCCAGAGAACACTGAAGCTTTCTTT. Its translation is CASTPPENTEAFF.

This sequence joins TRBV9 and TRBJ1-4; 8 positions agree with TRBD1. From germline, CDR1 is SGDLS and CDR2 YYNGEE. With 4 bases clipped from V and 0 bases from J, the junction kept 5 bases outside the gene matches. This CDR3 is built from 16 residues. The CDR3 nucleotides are TGTGCCAGCAGCCTAGACAGGGGAGCAACTAATGAAAAACTGTTTTTT. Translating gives CASSLDRGATNEKLFF.

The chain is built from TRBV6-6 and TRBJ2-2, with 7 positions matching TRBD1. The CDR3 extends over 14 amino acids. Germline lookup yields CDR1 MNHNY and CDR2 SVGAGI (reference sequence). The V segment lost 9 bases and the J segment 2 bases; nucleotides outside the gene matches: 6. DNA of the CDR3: TGTGCCAGTATCCGGGACAGAAACACCGGGGAGCTGTTTTTT. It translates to CASIRDRNTGELFF.

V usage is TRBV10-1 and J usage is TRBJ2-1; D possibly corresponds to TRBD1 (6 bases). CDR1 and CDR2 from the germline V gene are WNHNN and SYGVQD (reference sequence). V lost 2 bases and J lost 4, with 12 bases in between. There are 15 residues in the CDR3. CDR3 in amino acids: CASSETGRNYNEQFF. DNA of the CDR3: TGCGCCAGCAGTGAGACAGGGCGAAATTACAATGAGCAGTTCTTC.

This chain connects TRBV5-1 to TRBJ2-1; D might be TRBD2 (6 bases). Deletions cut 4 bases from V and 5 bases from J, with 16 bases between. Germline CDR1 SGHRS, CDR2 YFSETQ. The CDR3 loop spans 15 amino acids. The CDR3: CASSPAGGTHNEQFF. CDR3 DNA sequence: TGCGCCAGCAGCCCCGCCGGCGGGACCCACAATGAGCAGTTCTTC.

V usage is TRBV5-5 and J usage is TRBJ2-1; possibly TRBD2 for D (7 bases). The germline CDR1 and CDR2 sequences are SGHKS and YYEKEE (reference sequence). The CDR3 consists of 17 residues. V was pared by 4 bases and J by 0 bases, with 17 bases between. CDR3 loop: CASSVISGTSSYNEQFF. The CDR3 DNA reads TGTGCCAGCAGCGTTATAAGCGGGACAAGCTCCTACAATGAGCAGTTCTTC. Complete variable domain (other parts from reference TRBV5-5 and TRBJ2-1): DAGVTQSPTHLIKTRGQQVTLRCSPISGHKSVSWYQQVLGQGPQFIFQYYEKEERGRGNFPDRFSARQFPNYSSELNVNALLLGDSALYLCASSVISGTSSYNEQFFGPGTRLTVL.

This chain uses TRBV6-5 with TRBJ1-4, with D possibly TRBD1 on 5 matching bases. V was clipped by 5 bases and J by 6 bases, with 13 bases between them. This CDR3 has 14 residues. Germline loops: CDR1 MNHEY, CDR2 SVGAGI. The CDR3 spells CASSHRRGDEKLFF. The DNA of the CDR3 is TGTGCCAGCAGTCACAGGCGAGGAGATGAAAAACTGTTTTTT.